This is a list of T cell receptor beta chains from one sample in a study of blood T cell repertoires in COVID-19. Sequencing used immunoSEQ multiplex PCR; TCRdb keeps in-frame clones, though not all of them. The sample includes some 180,000 clones, approximately 90% of them seen just once. What was sequenced was peripheral blood. These receptors were taken from a man in his forties with active or convalescent COVID-19. The CDR3 runs from the conserved cysteine through the conserved F or W. The order of the fields is J gene, D gene, clone size, V gene, CDR3 DNA, CDR3 protein. A D gene is named only where the DNA matches it firmly. Expanded clones get a size class; other rows say once, few or many, or leave the size out.

TRBJ2-7 | TRBD1 | . | TRBV12-5 | TGTGCTAGTGGTTTTACCTCCGGGACAGGGGTATCCTACGAGCAGTACTTC | CASGFTSGTGVSYEQYF
TRBJ2-1 | . | . | TRBV19 | TGTGCCAGTAGTATCTTAGGGCAGGGGTCCAACAATGAGCAGTTCTTC | CASSILGQGSNNEQFF
TRBJ2-5 | . | few | TRBV6-1 | TGTGCCAGCAGTGAATCCGTCGGTCAAGAGACCCAGTACTTC | CASSESVGQETQYF
TRBJ1-3 | . | . | TRBV4-1 | TGCGCCAGCAGCCAACTCTCCAGTGGAAACACCATATATTTT | CASSQLSSGNTIYF
TRBJ1-2 | . | . | TRBV24-1 | TGTGCCACCAGTGACTCGCCGACAGGACTTGGGGGCTACACCTTC | CATSDSPTGLGGYTF
TRBJ1-6 | TRBD1 | . | TRBV7-6 | TGTGCCAGCAGCTCCCCGGGACAGGGGGATTCACCCCTCCACTTT | CASSSPGQGDSPLHF
TRBJ2-1 | TRBD2 | . | TRBV5-1 | TGCGCCAGCAGCTTGACCGGGACTAGCGGGGAGGGTGAGCAGTTCTTC | CASSLTGTSGEGEQFF
TRBJ1-5 | TRBD1 | . | TRBV18 | TGTGCCAGCTCACCGGAGGGACAGAGCAATCAGCCCCAGCATTTT | CASSPEGQSNQPQHF
TRBJ1-2 | . | . | TRBV19 | TGTGCCAGCCCCCGGGGGTTCGATGGCTACACCTTC | CASPRGFDGYTF
TRBJ2-2 | . | . | TRBV5-1 | TGCGCCAGCAACCCCCAAAGGGGTTACGGGACCGGGGAGCTGTTTTTT | CASNPQRGYGTGELFF
TRBJ1-1 | . | . | TRBV6-5 | TGTGCCAGCAGTTCCCTACAGATACCGAACACTGAAGCTTTCTTT | CASSSLQIPNTEAFF
TRBJ2-3 | . | . | TRBV7-2 | TGTGCCAGCAGACCCCCGGGGTTCACAGATACGCAGTATTTT | CASRPPGFTDTQYF
TRBJ2-7 | TRBD1 | . | TRBV7-2 | TGTGCCAGCAGCGGCAGGGGTGGGCAGGGGGCTACCTACGAGCAGTACTTC | CASSGRGGQGATYEQYF
TRBJ2-7 | TRBD2 | . | TRBV7-8 | TGTGCCAGCAGTTTACAGGTAGCGGGGGGCTACGAGCAGTACTTC | CASSLQVAGGYEQYF
TRBJ2-3 | TRBD2 | . | TRBV6-1 | TGTGCCAGCACGGGGGGGGCCACAGATACGCAGTATTTT | CASTGGATDTQYF
TRBJ1-5 | TRBD1 | . | TRBV19 | TGTGCCAGTAGTACGTACAGGGGACTCGAACAGCCCCAGCATTTT | CASSTYRGLEQPQHF
TRBJ2-3 | . | . | TRBV5-4 | TGTGCCAGCAGCTTGGTGGCACAGGTGACAGATACGCAGTATTTT | CASSLVAQVTDTQYF
TRBJ1-1 | TRBD1 | once | TRBV7-2 | TGTGCCAGCAGCTTGACAGGGATACAGAACACTGAAGCTTTCTTT | CASSLTGIQNTEAFF
TRBJ2-1 | TRBD2 | . | TRBV5-1 | TGCGCCAGCAGCCTGATAGCGGGAGGGCCGAACAATGAGCAGTTCTTC | CASSLIAGGPNNEQFF
TRBJ2-4 | . | . | TRBV28 | TGTGCCAGCTCCCTAGCCAAAAACATTCAGTACTTC | CASSLAKNIQYF
TRBJ2-1 | . | . | TRBV30 | TGTGCCTGGAGTCCGACTTATTCCTACAATGAGCAGTTCTTC | CAWSPTYSYNEQFF
TRBJ1-4 | . | . | TRBV30 | TGTGCCTGGAGCTCCACGGTTAGAACAGGGTTGGGTGAAAAACTGTTTTTT | CAWSSTVRTGLGEKLFF
TRBJ2-1 | . | . | TRBV6-2/TRBV6-3 | TGTGCCAGCAGTTACCCTGGCTCTGGCAGGTCCCGGAATGAGCAGTTCTTC | CASSYPGSGRSRNEQFF
TRBJ2-1 | TRBD1 | . | TRBV11-3 | TGTGCCAGCAGCGTCCGGGACAGGGGTTACAATGAGCAGTTCTTC | CASSVRDRGYNEQFF
TRBJ1-3 | . | few | TRBV11-2 | TGTGCCAGCAGCCCCAGGGGACCCATCTCTGGAAACACCATATATTTT | CASSPRGPISGNTIYF
TRBJ1-1 | . | few | TRBV6-5 | TGTGCCAGCAGGTATCCGGGGTTGGGCACTGAAGCTTTCTTT | CASRYPGLGTEAFF
TRBJ1-1 | . | . | TRBV12-3/TRBV12-4 | TGTGCCAGCAGGCGGGGGGGGAACACTGAAGCTTTCTTT | CASRRGGNTEAFF
TRBJ1-2 | . | few | TRBV30 | TGTGCCTGGAGTAGGGAACAGGGAGCGCGGGGCTACACCTTC | CAWSREQGARGYTF
TRBJ2-3 | . | . | TRBV2 | TGTGCCAGCAGTGTCACGGAGGGCTATGGGACAGATACGCAGTATTTT | CASSVTEGYGTDTQYF